This is a list of T cell receptor beta chains from one sample in a study of shared clonotypes between healthy human individuals. Measured with immunoSEQ multiplex PCR; TCRdb has only the in-frame clones, and not every one. Of hundreds of thousands of clones in the sample, about nine tenths are singletons; the top ten hold 15% to 20%. The sequenced material came from memory CD8+ T cells sorted from blood. Receptor source: a man between 18 and 35 years old in good health. Each CDR3 is given with its conserved first and last residue. A D gene is named only where the DNA matches it firmly. Some rows mark clone size as missing; the rest say once, few, many or name a class of expanded clone.

- | TRBJ2-7 | TRBV14 | TRBD1 | TGTGCCAGCAGCCAAGGACAGGGTTACCACTACGAGCAGTACTTC | CASSQGQGYHYEQYF
- | TRBJ2-3 | TRBV30 | - | TGTGCCTGGAGTGGAACGGTAGATACGCAGTATTTT | CAWSGTVDTQYF
- | TRBJ2-7 | TRBV7-9 | TRBD1 | TGTGCCAGCAGCTTAACCTCGCCGGACAGGGCAACCTACGAGCAGTACTTC | CASSLTSPDRATYEQYF
- | TRBJ2-3 | TRBV9 | TRBD2 | TGTGCCAGCAGCTCGAACCCGGGACTAGGAGGACCAGATACGCAGTATTTT | CASSSNPGLGGPDTQYF
- | TRBJ2-7 | TRBV27 | TRBD2 | TGTGCCAGCAGTGTCCCTCAGCGGGGGGGTTCCTACGAGCAGTACTTC | CASSVPQRGGSYEQYF
- | TRBJ2-7 | TRBV27 | - | TGTGCCAGCAGTTTAGGAGGTGCTTCCCCCTACGAGCAGTACTTC | CASSLGGASPYEQYF
- | TRBJ1-6 | TRBV5-3 | - | TGTGCCAGGAGCGGGGGGTTTCATAATTCACCCCTCCACTTT | CARSGGFHNSPLHF
- | TRBJ1-1 | TRBV19 | TRBD1 | TGTGCCAGTGGCGCTCTGACAGGGGGCAAGGACACTGAAGCTTTCTTT | CASGALTGGKDTEAFF
- | TRBJ2-4 | TRBV30 | TRBD2 | TGTGCCTGGAGACTAGCGGGAGCCAAAAACATTCAGTACTTC | CAWRLAGAKNIQYF
once | TRBJ2-3 | TRBV5-1 | - | TGCGCCAGCAGCTTGGCCCTAGCGCTAACGCAGTATTTT | CASSLALALTQYF
- | TRBJ2-7 | TRBV9 | - | TGTGCCAGCAGCGTAGCTGGGGAATACGAGCAGTACTTC | CASSVAGEYEQYF
once | TRBJ2-7 | TRBV28 | - | TGTGCCAGCAGTTTGACCTACGAGCAGTACTTC | CASSLTYEQYF
- | TRBJ2-1 | TRBV2 | - | TGTGCCAGCCTAGGGGGTGAGCAGTTCTTC | CASLGGEQFF
- | TRBJ1-4 | TRBV5-1 | - | TGCGCCAGCAGCTTGATGGGGGGGAATGAAAAACTGTTTTTT | CASSLMGGNEKLFF
- | TRBJ2-7 | TRBV7-9 | TRBD1 | TGTGCCAGCAGCAAAACCGGGGACAGCTCCTACGAGCAGTACTTC | CASSKTGDSSYEQYF
- | TRBJ2-7 | TRBV2 | - | TGTGCCAGCGTGCGGGGCGCCTACGAGCAGTACTTC | CASVRGAYEQYF
- | TRBJ1-1 | TRBV10-2 | - | TGCGCCAGCAGTGAGTCGGGGATCAACACTGAAGCTTTCTTT | CASSESGINTEAFF
- | TRBJ2-3 | TRBV11-2 | - | TGTGCCAGCAGCTTAGATGGTCCAGATACGCAGTATTTT | CASSLDGPDTQYF
- | TRBJ2-2 | TRBV5-1 | - | TGCGCCAGCAGCTTGAACAGGAAAAACACCGGGGAGCTGTTTTTT | CASSLNRKNTGELFF
- | TRBJ2-3 | TRBV14 | - | TGTGCCAGCAGCCAAGGGCTAGCGTCAGATACGCAGTATTTT | CASSQGLASDTQYF
- | TRBJ2-3 | TRBV27 | TRBD2 | TGTGCCAGCAGTCCGACTAGCGGGAGGGATACGCAGTATTTT | CASSPTSGRDTQYF
- | TRBJ1-1 | TRBV30 | TRBD1 | TGTGCCGGAGACAGGGAGGTTGCTGAAGCTTTCTTT | CAGDREVAEAFF
once | TRBJ2-2 | TRBV10-1 | - | TGCGCCAGCAACGACGGTGAAACCGGGGAGCTGTTTTTT | CASNDGETGELFF
- | TRBJ1-2 | TRBV11-2 | TRBD1 | TGTGCCAGCAGCGTCTTCAGGGGGCCGAACTATGGCTACACCTTC | CASSVFRGPNYGYTF
- | TRBJ1-2 | TRBV5-6 | TRBD1 | TGTGCCAGCAGCCCGGGACAGGGGTGGAACTATGGCTACACCTTC | CASSPGQGWNYGYTF